This T cell receptor (beta chain) was observed in a study of CD8+ T cells in alopecia areata. Study information: Oral tofacitinib (5 to 10 mg twice daily) was administered to treated patients. Overall study findings and caveats: On tofacitinib, scalp clonality and expanded CD8+ clones among top 100 fell significantly.

RNA extraction and reverse transcription yielded cDNA as sequencing template. Profiled with immunoSEQ multiplex PCR; TCRdb holds only in-frame clones, not every one. The sample lists 150,000 to 200,000 clones; roughly 60% were seen once. This clone has just a few counts. Its antigen is currently unknown. From germline, CDR1 is SGHTA and CDR2 FQGNSA. The CDR3 is made up of 15 amino acids. V was trimmed by 5 bases and J by 9 bases, leaving 17 bases between them. Noted treatment: oral pan-JAK inhibitor, 5-10 mg twice daily. Researchers gathered lesional scalp punch biopsies and peripheral blood from patients with alopecia areata.

The sequencing used CD4+ T cells sorted from blood, collected at week 24, from a patient treated with tofacitinib. The J gene is TRBJ1-6, the V gene TRBV7-2, with a tentative D call TRBD1 (6 bases). The clonotype was recovered from a human donor with alopecia areata. Here the CDR3 reads CASSGVGALGSPLHF. In DNA, the CDR3 is TGTGCCAGCAGCGGAGTGGGGGCTCTGGGTTCACCCCTCCACTTT. The full variable domain, its missing parts supplied by reference TRBV7-2 and TRBJ1-6, is GAGVSQSPSNKVTEKGKDVELRCDPISGHTALYWYRQSLGQGLEFLIYFQGNSAPDKSGLPSDRFSAERTGGSVSTLTIQRTQQEDSAVYLCASSGVGALGSPLHFGNGTRLTVT.